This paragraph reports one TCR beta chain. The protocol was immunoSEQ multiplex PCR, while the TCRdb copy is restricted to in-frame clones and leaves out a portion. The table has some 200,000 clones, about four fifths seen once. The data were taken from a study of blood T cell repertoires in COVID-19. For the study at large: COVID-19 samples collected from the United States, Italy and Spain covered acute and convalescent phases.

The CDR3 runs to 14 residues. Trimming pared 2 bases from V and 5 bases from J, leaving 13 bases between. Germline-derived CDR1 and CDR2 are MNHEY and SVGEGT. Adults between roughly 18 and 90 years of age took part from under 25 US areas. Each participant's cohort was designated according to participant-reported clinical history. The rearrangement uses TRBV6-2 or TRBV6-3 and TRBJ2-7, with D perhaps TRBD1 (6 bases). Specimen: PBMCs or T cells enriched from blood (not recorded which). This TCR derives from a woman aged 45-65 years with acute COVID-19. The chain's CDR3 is CASSYSQGRNEQYF. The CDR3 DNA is TGTGCCAGCAGTTACAGCCAGGGGAGAAACGAGCAGTACTTC.